This T cell receptor beta chain appears in the sequencing data of a study of shared clonotypes between healthy human individuals. CDR1 MGHRA and CDR2 YSYEKL come from the germline V gene. Losses at the gene ends were 4 bases for V and 3 bases for J; bases not matched to a gene: 11. This CDR3 comprises 16 residues. Using immunoSEQ multiplex PCR, the repertoire was profiled, and TCRdb retains in-frame clones only, with some absent. The profile shows about 1.1 million clones, approximately 75% of them singletons. In its sample, this clone was seen once. Sample: memory CD4+ T cells from PBMCs. Subset specified: CD45RA-negative fraction. The V gene is TRBV4-1, the J gene TRBJ2-7, with 8 bases that match TRBD2. The clonotype comes from a man between 18 and 29 years old in good health. Some clones in this sample may be carry-over from other donors' samples. The CDR3 DNA reads as TGCGCCAGCAGCCCTATATCGGGACTAGACGGCTACGAGCAGTACTTC. This translates into CASSPISGLDGYEQYF.